This T cell receptor (beta chain) was observed in a study of CD8 T cells in ankylosing spondylitis. Whole-study findings and limits: Reportedly, disease-linked clones are significantly enriched in ankylosing spondylitis patients' matched synovial fluid. Characteristic of ankylosing spondylitis blood, it appeared, was a TCR beta motif comprising about eight highly homologous variants.

One entry per CDR3 protein, called by TCRdb with MiXCR from the 5' RACE reads. Here the sample spans roughly 350,000 distinct CDR3 sequences, 7.5% to 9% being singletons. V dropped 2 bases and J dropped 13 bases, with 16 bases sitting between them. This CDR3 comprises 14 residues. Germline loops: CDR1 SGHKS, CDR2 YYEKEE (reference sequence). This clonotype showed up just a few times. Its antigen remains unknown. The chain links TRBV5-5 to TRBJ1-6; possibly TRBD1 for D (6 bases). The receptor comes from a male donor with ankylosing spondylitis. Sequencing used blood, either unsorted or a sorted T cell fraction (not recorded which). The CDR3 sequence is CASSFGRTVSPLHF. CDR3 nucleotide sequence: TGTGCCAGCAGCTTCGGCCGGACAGTTTCGCCCCTCCACTTT. Based on the CDR3 plus reference TRBV5-5 and TRBJ1-6, the full variable domain is DAGVTQSPTHLIKTRGQQVTLRCSPISGHKSVSWYQQVLGQGPQFIFQYYEKEERGRGNFPDRFSARQFPNYSSELNVNALLLGDSALYLCASSFGRTVSPLHFGNGTRLTVT.